Listed below are T cell receptor beta chains from one sample, sequenced in a study of tumour-infiltrating T cells in Burkitt lymphoma. The protocol was immunoSEQ multiplex PCR, while the TCRdb copy is restricted to in-frame clones and leaves out a portion. The table has around 50,000 clones, less than 40% seen once; the top ten hold about 3%. Material for sequencing was tumor tissue. The source of these receptors is a human donor with Burkitt lymphoma. The CDR3 runs from the conserved cysteine through the conserved F or W. D genes are given only for firm matches. Clone size is stated in some rows and not others, as once, few, many or a class when expanded.

v_call,d_call,clone_size,j_call,cdr3_aa,cdr3_nt
TRBV27,TRBD2,.,TRBJ2-5,CASSLTGTSGGAQYF,TGTGCCAGCAGTCTCACCGGGACTAGCGGGGGGGCCCAGTACTTC
TRBV5-1,.,few,TRBJ1-2,CASSPGRGGAFF,TGCGCCAGCAGCCCGGGGCGGGGCGGAGCATTCTTC
TRBV30,.,.,TRBJ1-5,CAWSVTGYNQPQHF,TGTGCCTGGAGTGTGACGGGGTACAATCAGCCCCAGCATTTT
TRBV5-1,.,.,TRBJ2-5,CASSLMRSQETQYF,TGCGCCAGCAGCTTGATGAGGAGTCAAGAGACCCAGTACTTC
TRBV15,.,.,TRBJ1-4,CATSRDRGWDEKLFF,TGTGCCACCAGCAGAGATCGGGGCTGGGATGAAAAACTGTTTTTT
TRBV5-4,TRBD2,.,TRBJ2-5,CASSLYPDSGGQETQYF,TGTGCCAGCAGCTTGTACCCGGACAGCGGGGGGCAAGAGACCCAGTACTTC
TRBV4-3,TRBD1,.,TRBJ2-3,CASSQIRDRGTDTQYF,TGCGCCAGCAGCCAAATAAGGGACAGGGGAACAGATACGCAGTATTTT
TRBV6-1,.,.,TRBJ2-5,CASAPTRGGQETQYF,TGTGCCAGCGCCCCAACAAGGGGAGGCCAAGAGACCCAGTACTTC
TRBV5-1,.,.,TRBJ2-3,CASSLGLQGDTQYF,TGCGCCAGCAGCTTGGGTCTCCAGGGGGATACGCAGTATTTT
TRBV19,TRBD1,few,TRBJ1-1,CASSRGQGSRAFF,TGTGCCAGTAGTAGGGGACAGGGCTCCCGAGCTTTCTTT
TRBV7-9,TRBD1,.,TRBJ1-1,CASRAGTGNTEAFF,TGTGCCAGCAGGGCGGGGACAGGGAACACTGAAGCTTTCTTT